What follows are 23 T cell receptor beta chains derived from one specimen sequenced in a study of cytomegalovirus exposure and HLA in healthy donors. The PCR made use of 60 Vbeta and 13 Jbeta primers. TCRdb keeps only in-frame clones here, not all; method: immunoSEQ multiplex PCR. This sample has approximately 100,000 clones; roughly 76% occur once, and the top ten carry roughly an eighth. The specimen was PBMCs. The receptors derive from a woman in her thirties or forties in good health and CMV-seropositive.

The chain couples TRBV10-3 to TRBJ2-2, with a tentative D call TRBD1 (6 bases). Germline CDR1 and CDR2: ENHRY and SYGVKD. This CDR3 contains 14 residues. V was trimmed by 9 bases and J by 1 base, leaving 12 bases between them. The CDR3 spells CAMGPGQNTGELFF. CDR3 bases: TGTGCCATGGGGCCGGGACAGAACACCGGGGAGCTGTTTTTT.

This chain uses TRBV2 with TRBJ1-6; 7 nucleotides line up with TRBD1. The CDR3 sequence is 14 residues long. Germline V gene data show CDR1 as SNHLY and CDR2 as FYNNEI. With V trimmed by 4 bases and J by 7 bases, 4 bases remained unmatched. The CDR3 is CASSGQGGNSPLHF. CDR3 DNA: TGTGCCAGCAGTGGACAGGGAGGAAATTCACCCCTCCACTTT. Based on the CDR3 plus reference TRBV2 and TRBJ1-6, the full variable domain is EPEVTQTPSHQVTQMGQEVILRCVPISNHLYFYWYRQILGQKVEFLVSFYNNEISEKSEIFDDQFSVERPDGSNFTLKIRSTKLEDSAMYFCASSGQGGNSPLHFGNGTRLTVT.

This chain's CDR3 is CASSPGQGLGYEQYF. The CDR3 DNA reads as TGCGCCAGCAGCCCGGGACAGGGGCTAGGATACGAGCAGTACTTC. The rearrangement joins TRBV5-1 to TRBJ2-7; 10 bases match TRBD1. CDR1 is SGHRS, CDR2 YFSETQ, per germline. The trim removed 4 bases at V and 4 bases at J, leaving 8 bases unmatched. The CDR3 runs 15 residues. The whole variable domain, filled in from reference TRBV5-1 and TRBJ2-7, reads KAGVTQTPRYLIKTRGQQVTLSCSPISGHRSVSWYQQTPGQGLQFLFEYFSETQRNKGNFPGRFSGRQFSNSRSEMNVSTLELGDSALYLCASSPGQGLGYEQYFGPGTRLTVT.

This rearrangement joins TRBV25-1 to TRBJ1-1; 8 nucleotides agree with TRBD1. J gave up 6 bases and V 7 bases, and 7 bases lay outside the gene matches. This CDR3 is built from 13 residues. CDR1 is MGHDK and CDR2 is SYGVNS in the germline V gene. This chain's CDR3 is CASTWTGLAEAFF. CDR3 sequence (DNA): TGTGCCAGCACCTGGACAGGGTTGGCTGAAGCTTTCTTT.

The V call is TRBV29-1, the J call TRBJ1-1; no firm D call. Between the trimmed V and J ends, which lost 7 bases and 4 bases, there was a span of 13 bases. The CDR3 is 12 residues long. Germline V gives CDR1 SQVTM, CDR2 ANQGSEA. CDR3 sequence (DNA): TGCAGCGCCCACCCGCGCCCCACTGAAGCTTTCTTT. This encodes CSAHPRPTEAFF. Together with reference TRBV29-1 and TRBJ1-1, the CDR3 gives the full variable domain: SAVISQKPSRDICQRGTSLTIQCQVDSQVTMMFWYRQQPGQSLTLIATANQGSEATYESGFVIDKFPISRPNLTFSTLTVSNMSPEDSSIYLCSAHPRPTEAFFGQGTRLTVV.

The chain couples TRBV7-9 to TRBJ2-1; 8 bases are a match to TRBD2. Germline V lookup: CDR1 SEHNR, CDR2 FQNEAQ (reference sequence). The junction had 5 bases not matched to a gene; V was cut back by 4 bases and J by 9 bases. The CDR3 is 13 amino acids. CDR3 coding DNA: TGTGCCAGCAGCTCCGGGGGGGGCCGTGAGCAGTTCTTC. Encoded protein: CASSSGGGREQFF.

The chain's CDR3 is CARGGGVEQFF. CDR3 DNA: TGTGCCCGAGGGGGGGGAGTGGAGCAGTTCTTC. The chain joins TRBV30 to TRBJ2-1; a weak D match, TRBD2 (7 bases). Between the trimmed V and J ends, which lost 8 bases and 10 bases, there was a span of 15 bases. Germline CDR1 and CDR2: GTSNPN and SVGIG (reference sequence). The CDR3 runs 11 residues.

The CDR3: CASSAWTGAGELFF. The CDR3 coding sequence is TGTGCCAGCAGTGCCTGGACAGGGGCCGGGGAGCTGTTTTTT. The V gene is TRBV25-1, the J gene TRBJ2-2; TRBD1 matches at 9 bases. The CDR3 contains 14 residues. Losses at the gene ends were 4 bases for V and 6 bases for J; bases not matched to a gene: 3. Per the germline V gene, CDR1 is MGHDK and CDR2 is SYGVNS.

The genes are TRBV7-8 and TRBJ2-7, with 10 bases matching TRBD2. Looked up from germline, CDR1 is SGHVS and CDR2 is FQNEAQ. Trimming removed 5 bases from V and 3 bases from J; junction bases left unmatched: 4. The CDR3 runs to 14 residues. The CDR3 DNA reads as TGTGCCAGCAGCATTCTAGCGGGGGTCTACGAGCAGTACTTC. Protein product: CASSILAGVYEQYF.

DNA of the CDR3: TGCGCCAGCGCGGGACAGGAGAATTCACCCCTCCACTTT. This codes for CASAGQENSPLHF. This rearrangement joins TRBV10-1 to TRBJ1-6; 8 nucleotides align to TRBD1. The CDR3 length is 13 residues. From germline, CDR1 is WNHNN and CDR2 SYGVQD (reference sequence). Trimming removed 8 bases from V and 7 bases from J; junction bases left unmatched: 4.

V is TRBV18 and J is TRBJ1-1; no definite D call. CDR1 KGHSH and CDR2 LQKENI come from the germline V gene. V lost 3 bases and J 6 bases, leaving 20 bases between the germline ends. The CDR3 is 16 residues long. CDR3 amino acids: CASSPSGSGQHSEAFF. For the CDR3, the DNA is TGTGCCAGCTCACCTAGCGGGTCCGGCCAGCACTCTGAAGCTTTCTTT.

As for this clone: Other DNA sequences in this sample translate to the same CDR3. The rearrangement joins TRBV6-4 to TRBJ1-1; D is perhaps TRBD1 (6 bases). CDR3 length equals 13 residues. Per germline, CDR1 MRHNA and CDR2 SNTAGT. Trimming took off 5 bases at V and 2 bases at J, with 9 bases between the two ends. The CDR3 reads CASSLDRNTEAFF. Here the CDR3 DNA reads TGTGCCAGCAGTCTGGACAGAAACACTGAAGCTTTCTTT.

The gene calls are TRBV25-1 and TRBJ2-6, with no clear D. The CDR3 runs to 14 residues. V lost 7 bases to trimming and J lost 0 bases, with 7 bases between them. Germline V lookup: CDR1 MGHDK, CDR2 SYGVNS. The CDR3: CASTGYSGANVLTF. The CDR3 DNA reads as TGTGCCAGCACCGGTTACTCTGGGGCCAACGTCCTGACTTTC.

The DNA for the CDR3 is TGTGCCAGCAGTTACTCGAACGTGGGGCTTGGCTACACCTTC. Encoded protein: CASSYSNVGLGYTF. The chain joins TRBV6-5 to TRBJ1-2; perhaps TRBD1 as D (5 bases). The germline V and J ends were trimmed by 0 bases and 7 bases, with 12 bases remaining between them. This CDR3 is 14 amino acids long. The germline gives CDR1 MNHEY, CDR2 SVGAGI.

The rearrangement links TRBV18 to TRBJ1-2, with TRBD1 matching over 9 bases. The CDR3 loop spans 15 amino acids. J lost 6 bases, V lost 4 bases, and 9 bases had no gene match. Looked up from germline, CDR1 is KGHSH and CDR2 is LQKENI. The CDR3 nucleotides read TGTGCCAGCTCACGTACTACGGGACAGGGTGATGGCTACACCTTC. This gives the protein CASSRTTGQGDGYTF.

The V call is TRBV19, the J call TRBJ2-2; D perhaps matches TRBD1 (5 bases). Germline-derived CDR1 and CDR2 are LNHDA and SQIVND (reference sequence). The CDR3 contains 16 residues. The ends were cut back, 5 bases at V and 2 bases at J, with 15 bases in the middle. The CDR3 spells CASSGARGINTGELFF. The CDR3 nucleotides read TGTGCCAGTAGTGGGGCAAGGGGAATTAACACCGGGGAGCTGTTTTTT.

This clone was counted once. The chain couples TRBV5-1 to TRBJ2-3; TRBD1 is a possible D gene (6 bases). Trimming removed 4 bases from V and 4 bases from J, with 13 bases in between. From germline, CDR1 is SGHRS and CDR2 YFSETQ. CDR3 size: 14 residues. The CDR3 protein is CASSPRQAADTQYF. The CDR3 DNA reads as TGCGCCAGCAGCCCACGACAGGCTGCAGATACGCAGTATTTT.

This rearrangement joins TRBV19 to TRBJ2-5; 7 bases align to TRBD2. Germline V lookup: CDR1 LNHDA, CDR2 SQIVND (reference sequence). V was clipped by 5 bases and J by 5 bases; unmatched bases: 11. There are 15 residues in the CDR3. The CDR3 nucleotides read TGTGCCAGTAGTCCATCGGCGGGGGTCGGGGAGACCCAGTACTTC. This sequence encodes CASSPSAGVGETQYF.

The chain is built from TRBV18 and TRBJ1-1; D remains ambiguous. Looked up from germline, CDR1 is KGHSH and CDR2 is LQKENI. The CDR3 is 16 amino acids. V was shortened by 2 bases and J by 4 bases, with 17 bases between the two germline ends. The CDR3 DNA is TGTGCCAGCTCACCAGGAACTCCATTATCGGGCACTGAAGCTTTCTTT. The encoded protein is CASSPGTPLSGTEAFF.

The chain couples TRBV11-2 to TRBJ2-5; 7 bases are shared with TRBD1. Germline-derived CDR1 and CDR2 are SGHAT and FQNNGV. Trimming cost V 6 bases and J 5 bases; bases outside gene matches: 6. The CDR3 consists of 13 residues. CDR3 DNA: TGTGCCAGCAGTCGACAGGGAAGGGAGACCCAGTACTTC. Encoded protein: CASSRQGRETQYF.

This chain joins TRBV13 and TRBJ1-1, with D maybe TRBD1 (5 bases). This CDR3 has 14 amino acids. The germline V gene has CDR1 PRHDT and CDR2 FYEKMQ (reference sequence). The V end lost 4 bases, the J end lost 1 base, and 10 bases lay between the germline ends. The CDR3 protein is CASSSVGGNTEAFF. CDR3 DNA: TGTGCCAGCAGCTCCGTCGGGGGGAACACTGAAGCTTTCTTT.

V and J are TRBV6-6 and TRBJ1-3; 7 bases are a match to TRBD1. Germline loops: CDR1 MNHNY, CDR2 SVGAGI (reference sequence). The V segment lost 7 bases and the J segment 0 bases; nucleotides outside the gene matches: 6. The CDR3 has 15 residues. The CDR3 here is CASTMGQISGNTIYF. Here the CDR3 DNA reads TGTGCCAGCACCATGGGACAGATCTCTGGAAACACCATATATTTT.

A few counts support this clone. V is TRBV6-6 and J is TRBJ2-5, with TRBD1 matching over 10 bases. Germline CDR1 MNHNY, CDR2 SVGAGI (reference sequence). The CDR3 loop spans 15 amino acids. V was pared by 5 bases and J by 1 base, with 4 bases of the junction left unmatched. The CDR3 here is CASSAGQGFQETQYF. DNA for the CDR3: TGTGCCAGCAGTGCGGGACAGGGGTTCCAAGAGACCCAGTACTTC.